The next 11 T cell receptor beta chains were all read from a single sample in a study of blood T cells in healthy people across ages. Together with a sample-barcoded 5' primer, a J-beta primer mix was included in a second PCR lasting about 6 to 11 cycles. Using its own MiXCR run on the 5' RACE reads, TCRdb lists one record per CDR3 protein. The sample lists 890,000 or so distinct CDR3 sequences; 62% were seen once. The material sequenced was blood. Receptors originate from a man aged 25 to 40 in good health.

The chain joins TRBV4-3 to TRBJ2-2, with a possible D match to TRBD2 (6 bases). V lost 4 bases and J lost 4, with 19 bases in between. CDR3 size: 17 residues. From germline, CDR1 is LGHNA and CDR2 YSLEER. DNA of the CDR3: TGCGCCAGCAGCCCTGGAGGGTACAGATCGGGCACCGGGGAGCTGTTTTTT. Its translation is CASSPGGYRSGTGELFF.

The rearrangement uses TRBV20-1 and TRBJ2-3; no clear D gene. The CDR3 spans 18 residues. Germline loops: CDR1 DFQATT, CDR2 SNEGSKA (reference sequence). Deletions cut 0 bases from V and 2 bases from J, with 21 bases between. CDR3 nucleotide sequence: TGCAGTGCTAGAGATTTCAGATCTACGTGGGGTAACACAGATACGCAGTATTTT. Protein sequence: CSARDFRSTWGNTDTQYF.

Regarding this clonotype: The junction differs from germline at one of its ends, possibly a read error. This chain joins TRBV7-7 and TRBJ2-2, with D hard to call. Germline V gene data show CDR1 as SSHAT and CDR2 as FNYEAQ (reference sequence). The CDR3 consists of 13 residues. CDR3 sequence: CASSDFSRRELFF. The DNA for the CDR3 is TGTGCTAGCAGCGATTTTAGTAGACGGGAGCTGTTTTTT.

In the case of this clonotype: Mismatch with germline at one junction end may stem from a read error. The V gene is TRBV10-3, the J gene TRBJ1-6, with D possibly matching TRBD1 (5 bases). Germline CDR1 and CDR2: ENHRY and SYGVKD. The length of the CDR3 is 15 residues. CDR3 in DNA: TGTACCATCAGTACACAGGTGGGCGATAATTCACCCCTCCACTTT. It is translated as CTISTQVGDNSPLHF.

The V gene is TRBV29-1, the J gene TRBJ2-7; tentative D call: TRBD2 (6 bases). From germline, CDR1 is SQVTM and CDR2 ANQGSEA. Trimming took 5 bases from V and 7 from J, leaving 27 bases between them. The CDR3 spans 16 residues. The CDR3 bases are TGCAGCGTTTTAGGGGCCGAGGACTACTATTACAATGAGCAGTACTTC. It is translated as CSVLGAEDYYYNEQYF.

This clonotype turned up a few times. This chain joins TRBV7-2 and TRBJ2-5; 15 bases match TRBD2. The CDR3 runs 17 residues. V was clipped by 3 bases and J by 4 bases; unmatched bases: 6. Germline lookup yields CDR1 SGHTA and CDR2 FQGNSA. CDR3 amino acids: CASSLGLAGGNGETQYF. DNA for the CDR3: TGTGCCAGCAGCTTGGGACTAGCGGGGGGTAACGGAGAGACCCAGTACTTC.

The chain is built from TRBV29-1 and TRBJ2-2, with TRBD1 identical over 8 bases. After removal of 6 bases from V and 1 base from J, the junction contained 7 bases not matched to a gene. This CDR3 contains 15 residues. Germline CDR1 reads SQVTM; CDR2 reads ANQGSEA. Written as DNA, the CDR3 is TGCAGCGTGATTCCCGGGACAGGGAACACCGGGGAGCTGTTTTTT. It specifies CSVIPGTGNTGELFF.

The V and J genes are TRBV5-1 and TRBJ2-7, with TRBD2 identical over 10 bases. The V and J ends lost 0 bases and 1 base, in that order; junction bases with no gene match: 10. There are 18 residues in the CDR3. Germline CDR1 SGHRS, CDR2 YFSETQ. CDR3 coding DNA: TGCGCCAGCAGCTTGGCTCGGCCTAGCGGGGGAATGTCCTACGAGCAGTACTTC. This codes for CASSLARPSGGMSYEQYF.

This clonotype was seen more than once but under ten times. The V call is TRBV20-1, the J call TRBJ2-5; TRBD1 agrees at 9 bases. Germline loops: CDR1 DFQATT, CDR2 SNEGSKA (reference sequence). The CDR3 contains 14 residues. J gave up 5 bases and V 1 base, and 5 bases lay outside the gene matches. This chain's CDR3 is CSARVGQGKETQYF. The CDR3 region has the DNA TGCAGTGCTAGAGTGGGACAGGGCAAGGAGACCCAGTACTTC.

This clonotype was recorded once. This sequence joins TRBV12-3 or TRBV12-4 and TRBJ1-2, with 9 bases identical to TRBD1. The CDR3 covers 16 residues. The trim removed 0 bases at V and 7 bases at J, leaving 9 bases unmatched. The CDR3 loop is CASSLAQGQGGFGYTF. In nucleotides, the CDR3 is TGTGCCAGCAGTTTAGCGCAGGGACAGGGTGGGTTTGGCTACACCTTC.

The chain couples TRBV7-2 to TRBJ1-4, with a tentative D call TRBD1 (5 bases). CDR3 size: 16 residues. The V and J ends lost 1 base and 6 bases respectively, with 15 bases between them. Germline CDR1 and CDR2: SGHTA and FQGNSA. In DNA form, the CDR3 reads TGTGCCAGCAGCTTAGGTCACGGGGGGTTGGATGAAAAACTGTTTTTT. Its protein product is CASSLGHGGLDEKLFF.